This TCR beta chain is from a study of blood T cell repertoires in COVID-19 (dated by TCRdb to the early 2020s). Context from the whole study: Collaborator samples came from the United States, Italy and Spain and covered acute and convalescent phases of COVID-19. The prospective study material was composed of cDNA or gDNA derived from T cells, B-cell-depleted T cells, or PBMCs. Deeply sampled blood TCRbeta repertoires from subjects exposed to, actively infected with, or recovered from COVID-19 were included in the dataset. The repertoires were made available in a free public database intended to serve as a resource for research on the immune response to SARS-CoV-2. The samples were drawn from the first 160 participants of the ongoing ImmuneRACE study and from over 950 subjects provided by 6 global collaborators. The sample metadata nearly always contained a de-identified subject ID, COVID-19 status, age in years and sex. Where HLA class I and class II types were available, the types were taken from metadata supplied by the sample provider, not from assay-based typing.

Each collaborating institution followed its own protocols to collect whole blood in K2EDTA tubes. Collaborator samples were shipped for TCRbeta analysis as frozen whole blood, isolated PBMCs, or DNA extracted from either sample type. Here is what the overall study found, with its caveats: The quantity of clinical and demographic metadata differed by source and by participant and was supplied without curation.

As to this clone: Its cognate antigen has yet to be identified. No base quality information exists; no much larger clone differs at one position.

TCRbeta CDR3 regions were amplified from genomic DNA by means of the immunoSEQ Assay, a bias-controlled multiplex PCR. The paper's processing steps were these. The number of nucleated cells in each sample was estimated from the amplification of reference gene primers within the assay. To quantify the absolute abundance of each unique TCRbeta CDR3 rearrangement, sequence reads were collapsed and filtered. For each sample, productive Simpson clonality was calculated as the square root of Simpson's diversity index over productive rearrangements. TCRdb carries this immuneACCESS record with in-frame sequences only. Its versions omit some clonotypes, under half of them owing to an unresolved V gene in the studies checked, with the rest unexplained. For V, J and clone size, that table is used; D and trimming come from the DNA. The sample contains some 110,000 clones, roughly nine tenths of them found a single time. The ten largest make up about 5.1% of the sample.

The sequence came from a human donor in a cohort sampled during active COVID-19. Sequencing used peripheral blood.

The DNA sequence is given as TGTGCCAGCAGCACCGGACAGGGGGAACAGTACTTC. Its protein is CASSTGQGEQYF. This chain joins TRBV27 to TRBJ2-7, with 10 bases matching TRBD1. Per the germline V gene (reference sequence), MNHEY is the CDR1 and SMNVEV is the CDR2. The CDR3 covers 12 residues, taking in both the cysteine and the phenylalanine. The retained sequence is limited to the CDR3, 36 bases, with the frame set at the first base. V is pruned by 6 bases and J by 10 bases, leaving 6 bases of the junction without a gene match.